This T cell receptor beta chain came from a study of OX40 agonist ivuxolimab in advanced cancers. V was pared by 5 bases and J by 0 bases, with 5 bases between. The CDR3 spans 12 residues. Germline lookup yields CDR1 ENHRY and CDR2 SYGVKD. Study-wide points: In the 0.1 to 3.0 mg/kg range, CD4+ and CD8+ blood T cells had expanded clonally by week 6.

Some clones are missing from TCRdb's copy, which holds only in-frame ones; the method was immunoSEQ multiplex PCR. The data contain about 90,000 clones, roughly 89% of them singletons. A remark on this clone: No antigen is known for it.

This sample comprised CD4+ or CD8+ T cells sorted from blood, obtained in a trial of the OX40 agonist ivuxolimab. This receptor was taken from an adult with an advanced solid tumor such as melanoma, head and neck, liver or kidney cancer. This chain uses TRBV10-3 with TRBJ2-7; unclear D gene. The CDR3 nucleotides read TGTGCCATCAGTCGCAGCTCCTACGAGCAGTACTTC. This sequence encodes CAISRSSYEQYF.